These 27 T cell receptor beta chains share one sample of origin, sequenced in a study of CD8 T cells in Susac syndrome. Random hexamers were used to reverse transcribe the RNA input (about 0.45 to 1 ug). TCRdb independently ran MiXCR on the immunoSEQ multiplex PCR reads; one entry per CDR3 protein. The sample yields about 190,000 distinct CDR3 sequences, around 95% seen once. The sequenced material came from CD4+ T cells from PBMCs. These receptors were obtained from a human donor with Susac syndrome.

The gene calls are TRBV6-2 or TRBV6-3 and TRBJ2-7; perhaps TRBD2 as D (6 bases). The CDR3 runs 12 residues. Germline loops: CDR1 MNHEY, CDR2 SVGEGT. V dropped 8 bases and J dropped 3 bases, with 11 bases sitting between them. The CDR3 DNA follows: TGTGCCAGCCGGGACTTAATCTACGAGCAGTACTTC. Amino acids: CASRDLIYEQYF.

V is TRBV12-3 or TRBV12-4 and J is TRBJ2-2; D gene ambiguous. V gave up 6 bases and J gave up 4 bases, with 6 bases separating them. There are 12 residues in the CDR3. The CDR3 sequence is CASRRPTGELFF. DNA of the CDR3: TGTGCCAGCAGAAGACCCACCGGGGAGCTGTTTTTT.

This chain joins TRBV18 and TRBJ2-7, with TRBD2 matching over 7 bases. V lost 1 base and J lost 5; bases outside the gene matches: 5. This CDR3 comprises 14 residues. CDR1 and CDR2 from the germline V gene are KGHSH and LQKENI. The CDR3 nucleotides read TGTGCCAGCTCACCACGGGCAGGGAGGGACGAGCAGTACTTC. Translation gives CASSPRAGRDEQYF.

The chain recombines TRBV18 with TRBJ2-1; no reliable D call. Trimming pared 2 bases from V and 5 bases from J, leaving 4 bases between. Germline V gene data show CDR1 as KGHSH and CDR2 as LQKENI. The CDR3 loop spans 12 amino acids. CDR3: CASSPLDNEQFF. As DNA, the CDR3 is TGTGCCAGCTCACCATTGGACAATGAGCAGTTCTTC.

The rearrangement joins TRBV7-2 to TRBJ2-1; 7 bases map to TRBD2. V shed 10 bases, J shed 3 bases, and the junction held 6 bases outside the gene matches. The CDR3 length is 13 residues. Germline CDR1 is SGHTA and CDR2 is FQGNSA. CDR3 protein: CATGERGYNEQFF. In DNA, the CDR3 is TGTGCCACGGGAGAGCGGGGCTACAATGAGCAGTTCTTC. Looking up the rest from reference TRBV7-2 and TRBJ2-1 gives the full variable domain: GAGVSQSPSNKVTEKGKDVELRCDPISGHTALYWYRQSLGQGLEFLIYFQGNSAPDKSGLPSDRFSAERTGGSVSTLTIQRTQQEDSAVYLCATGERGYNEQFFGPGTRLTVL.

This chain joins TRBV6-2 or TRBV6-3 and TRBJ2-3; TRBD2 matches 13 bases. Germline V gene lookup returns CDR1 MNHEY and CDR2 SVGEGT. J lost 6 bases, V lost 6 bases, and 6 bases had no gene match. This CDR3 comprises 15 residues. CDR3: CASRRRTSGGDTQYF. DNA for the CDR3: TGTGCCAGCAGACGCCGGACTAGCGGGGGCGATACGCAGTATTTT.

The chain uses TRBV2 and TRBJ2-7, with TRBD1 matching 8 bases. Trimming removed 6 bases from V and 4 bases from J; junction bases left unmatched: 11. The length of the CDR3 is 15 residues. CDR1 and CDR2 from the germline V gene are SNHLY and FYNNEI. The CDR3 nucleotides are TGTGCCAGCAGCTCCGGACAGGGAGTTGGGTACGAGCAGTACTTC. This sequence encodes CASSSGQGVGYEQYF.

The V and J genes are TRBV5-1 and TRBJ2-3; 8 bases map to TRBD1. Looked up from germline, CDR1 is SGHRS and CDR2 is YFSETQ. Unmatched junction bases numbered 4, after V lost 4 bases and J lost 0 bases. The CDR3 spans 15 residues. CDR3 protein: CASSHRGVSTDTQYF. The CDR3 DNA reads TGCGCCAGCAGCCACAGGGGGGTCAGCACAGATACGCAGTATTTT.

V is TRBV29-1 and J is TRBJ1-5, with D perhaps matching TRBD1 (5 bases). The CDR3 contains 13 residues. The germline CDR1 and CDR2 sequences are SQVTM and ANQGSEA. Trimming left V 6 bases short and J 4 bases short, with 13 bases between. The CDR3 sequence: CSVETENNQPQHF. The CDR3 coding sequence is TGCAGCGTCGAGACAGAGAATAATCAGCCCCAGCATTTT.

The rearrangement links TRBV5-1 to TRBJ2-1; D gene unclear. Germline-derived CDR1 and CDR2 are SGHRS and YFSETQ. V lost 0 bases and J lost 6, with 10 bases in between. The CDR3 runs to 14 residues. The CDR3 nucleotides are TGCGCCAGCAGCTTGGCGTCGGGCCTCAATGAGCAGTTCTTC. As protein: CASSLASGLNEQFF.

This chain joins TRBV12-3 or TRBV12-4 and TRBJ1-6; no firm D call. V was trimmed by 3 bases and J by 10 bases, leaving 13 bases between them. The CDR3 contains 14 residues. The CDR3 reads CASSFMGDGSPLHF. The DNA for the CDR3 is TGTGCCAGCAGTTTTATGGGCGACGGGTCACCCCTCCACTTT.

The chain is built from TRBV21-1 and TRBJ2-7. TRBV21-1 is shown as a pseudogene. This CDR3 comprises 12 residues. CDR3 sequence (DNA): TGTGCCAGCAGCAAGAAAATTTACGAGCAGTACTTC. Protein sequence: CASSKKIYEQYF.

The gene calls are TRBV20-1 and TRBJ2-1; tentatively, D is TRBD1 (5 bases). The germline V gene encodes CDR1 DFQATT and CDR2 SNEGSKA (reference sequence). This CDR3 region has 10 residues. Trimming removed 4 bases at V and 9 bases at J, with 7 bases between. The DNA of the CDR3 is TGCAGTGCTAAAAGGGGTGAGCAGTTCTTC. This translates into CSAKRGEQFF.

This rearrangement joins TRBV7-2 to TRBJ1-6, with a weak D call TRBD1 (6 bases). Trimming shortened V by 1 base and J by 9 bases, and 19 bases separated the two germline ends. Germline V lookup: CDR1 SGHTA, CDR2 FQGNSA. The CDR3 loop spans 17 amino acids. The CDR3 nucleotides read TGTGCCAGCAGCTTAGGGCGTTCAGGGGTTATGGCTTCACCCCTCCACTTT. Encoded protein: CASSLGRSGVMASPLHF.

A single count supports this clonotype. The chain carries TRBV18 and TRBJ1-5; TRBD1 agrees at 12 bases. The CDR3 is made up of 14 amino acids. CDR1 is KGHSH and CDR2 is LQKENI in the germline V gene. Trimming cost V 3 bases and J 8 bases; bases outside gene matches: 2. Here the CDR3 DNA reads TGTGCCAGCTCACCGGGGACAGGGGGCGAGCCCCAGCATTTT. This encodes CASSPGTGGEPQHF.

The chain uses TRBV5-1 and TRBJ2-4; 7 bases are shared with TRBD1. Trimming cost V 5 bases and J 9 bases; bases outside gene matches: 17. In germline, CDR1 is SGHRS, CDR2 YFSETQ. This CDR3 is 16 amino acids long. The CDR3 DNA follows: TGCGCCAGCAGTCGTGATTTAGGGGGCGCCCCCCCCATTCAGTACTTC. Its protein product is CASSRDLGGAPPIQYF.

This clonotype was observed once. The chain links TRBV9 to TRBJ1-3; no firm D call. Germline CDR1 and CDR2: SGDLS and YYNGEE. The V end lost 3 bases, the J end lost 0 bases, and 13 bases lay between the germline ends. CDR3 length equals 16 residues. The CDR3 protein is CASSAKNVISGNTIYF. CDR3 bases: TGTGCCAGCAGCGCTAAAAACGTAATCTCTGGAAACACCATATATTTT.

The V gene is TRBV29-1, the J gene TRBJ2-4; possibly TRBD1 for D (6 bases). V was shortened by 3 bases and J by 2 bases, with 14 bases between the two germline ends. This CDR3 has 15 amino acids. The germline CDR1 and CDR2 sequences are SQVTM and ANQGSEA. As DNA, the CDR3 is TGCAGCGTTGACGTGGGGGCGAGGCCCAAAAACATTCAGTACTTC. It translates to CSVDVGARPKNIQYF.

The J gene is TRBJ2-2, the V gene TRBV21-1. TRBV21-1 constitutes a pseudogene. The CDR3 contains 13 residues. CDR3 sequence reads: CASSNWLVGELFF. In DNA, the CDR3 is TGTGCCAGCAGCAACTGGTTAGTCGGGGAGCTGTTTTTT.

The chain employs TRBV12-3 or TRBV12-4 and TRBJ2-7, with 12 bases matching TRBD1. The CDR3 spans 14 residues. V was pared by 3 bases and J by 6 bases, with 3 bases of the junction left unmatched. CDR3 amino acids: CASSFGTGGGEQYF. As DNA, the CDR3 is TGTGCCAGCAGTTTCGGGACAGGGGGCGGCGAGCAGTACTTC.

Here the CDR3 reads CSVVRGAQETQYF. The CDR3 bases are TGCAGCGTTGTCCGGGGGGCCCAAGAGACCCAGTACTTC. The V gene is TRBV29-1, the J gene TRBJ2-5; D possibly corresponds to TRBD2 (7 bases). The CDR3 loop spans 13 amino acids. CDR1 and CDR2 from the germline V gene are SQVTM and ANQGSEA. With 4 bases removed from V and 1 base from J, the gap between germline ends came to 10 bases.

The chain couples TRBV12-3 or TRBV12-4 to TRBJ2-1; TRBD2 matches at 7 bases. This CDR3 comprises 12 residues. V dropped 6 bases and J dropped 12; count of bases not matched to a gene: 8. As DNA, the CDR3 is TGTGCCAGCAGCCCCACGGGGGAGGGGCAGTTCTTC. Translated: CASSPTGEGQFF.

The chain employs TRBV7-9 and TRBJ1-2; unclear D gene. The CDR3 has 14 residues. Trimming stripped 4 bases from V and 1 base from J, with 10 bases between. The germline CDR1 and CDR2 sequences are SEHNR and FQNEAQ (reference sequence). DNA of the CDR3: TGTGCCAGCAGCTCCAATCCCAGTAACTATGGCTACACCTTC. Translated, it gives CASSSNPSNYGYTF.

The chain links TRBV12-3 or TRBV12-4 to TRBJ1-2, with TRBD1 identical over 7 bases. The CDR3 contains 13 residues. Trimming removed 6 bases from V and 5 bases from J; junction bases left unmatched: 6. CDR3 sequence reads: CASSDGTVYGYTF. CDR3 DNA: TGTGCCAGCAGCGATGGGACAGTTTATGGCTACACCTTC.

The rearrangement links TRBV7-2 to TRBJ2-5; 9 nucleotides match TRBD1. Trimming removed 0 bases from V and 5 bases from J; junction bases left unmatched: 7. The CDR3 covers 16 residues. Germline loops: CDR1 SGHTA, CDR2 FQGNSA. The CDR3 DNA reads TGTGCCAGCAGCTTAGCGCCACAGGGGGCGGGTGAGACCCAGTACTTC. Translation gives CASSLAPQGAGETQYF.

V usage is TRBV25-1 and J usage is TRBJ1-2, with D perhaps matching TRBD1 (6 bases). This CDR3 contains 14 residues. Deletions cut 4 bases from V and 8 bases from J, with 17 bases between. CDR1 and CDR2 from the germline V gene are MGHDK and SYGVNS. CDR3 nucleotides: TGTGCCAGCAGTGCCGAACAGGGAGTGCGAGGCTACACCTTC. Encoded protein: CASSAEQGVRGYTF.

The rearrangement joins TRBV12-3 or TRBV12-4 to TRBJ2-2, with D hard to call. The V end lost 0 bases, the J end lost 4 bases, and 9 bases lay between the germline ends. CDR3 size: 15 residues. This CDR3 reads CASSLAHQLTGELFF. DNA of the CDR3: TGTGCCAGCAGTTTAGCGCATCAGCTCACCGGGGAGCTGTTTTTT.